This TCR beta chain was profiled in a study of T cells in localized non-small cell lung cancer. TCRdb's table, derived via immunoSEQ multiplex PCR, lists solely in-frame clones and lacks some. The data show fewer than 2,500 clones, around a fifth seen once. Whole-study results and caveats: Prolonged overall survival went with higher T cell density in the blood. Uninvolved adjacent lung showed higher T cell clonality than tumor. The appearance of a median approximately 60 of the top 100 tumor clones was seen in adjacent lung. As only one tumor region underwent sequencing, heterogeneity remains possible.

This clone turned up a few times. Antigen specificity is unknown. CDR1 and CDR2 from the germline V gene are SGDLS and YYNGEE. There are 16 residues in the CDR3. The junction had 14 bases not matched to a gene; V was cut back by 4 bases and J by 6 bases. The sample in question was lung tumor tissue, obtained before any cancer treatment. This TCR was sampled from a man aged 35-69 years with stage I squamous cell lung carcinoma. The chain uses TRBV9 and TRBJ2-7, with 9 bases lining up with TRBD1. The CDR3 loop is CASSLYLQGAYPEQYF. The CDR3 region has the DNA TGTGCCAGCAGCCTGTACCTACAGGGGGCCTATCCCGAGCAGTACTTC.